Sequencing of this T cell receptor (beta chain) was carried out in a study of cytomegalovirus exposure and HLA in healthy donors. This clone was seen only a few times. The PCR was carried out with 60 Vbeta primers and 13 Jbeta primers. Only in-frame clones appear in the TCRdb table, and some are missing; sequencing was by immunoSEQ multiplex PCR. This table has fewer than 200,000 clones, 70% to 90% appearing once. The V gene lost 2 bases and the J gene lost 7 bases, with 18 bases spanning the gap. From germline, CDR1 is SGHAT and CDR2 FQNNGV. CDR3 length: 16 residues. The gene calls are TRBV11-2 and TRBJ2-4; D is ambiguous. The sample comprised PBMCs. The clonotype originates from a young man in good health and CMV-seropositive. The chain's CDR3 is CASSLRAESSGNIQYF. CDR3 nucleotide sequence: TGTGCCAGCAGCTTACGAGCAGAGTCGTCAGGTAACATTCAGTACTTC.